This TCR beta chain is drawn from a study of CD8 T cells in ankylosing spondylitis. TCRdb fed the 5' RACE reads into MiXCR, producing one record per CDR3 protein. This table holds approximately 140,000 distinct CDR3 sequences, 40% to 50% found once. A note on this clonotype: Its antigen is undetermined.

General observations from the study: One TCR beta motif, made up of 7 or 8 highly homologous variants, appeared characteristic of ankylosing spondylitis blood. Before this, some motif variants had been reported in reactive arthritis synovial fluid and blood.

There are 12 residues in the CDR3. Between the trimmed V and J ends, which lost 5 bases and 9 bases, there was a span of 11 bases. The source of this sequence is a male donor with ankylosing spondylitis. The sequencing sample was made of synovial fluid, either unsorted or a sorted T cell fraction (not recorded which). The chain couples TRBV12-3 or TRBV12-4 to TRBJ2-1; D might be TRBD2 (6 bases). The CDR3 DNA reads TGTGCCAGCAGTCTGGGGGGTAGTGAGCAGTTCTTC. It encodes CASSLGGSEQFF.